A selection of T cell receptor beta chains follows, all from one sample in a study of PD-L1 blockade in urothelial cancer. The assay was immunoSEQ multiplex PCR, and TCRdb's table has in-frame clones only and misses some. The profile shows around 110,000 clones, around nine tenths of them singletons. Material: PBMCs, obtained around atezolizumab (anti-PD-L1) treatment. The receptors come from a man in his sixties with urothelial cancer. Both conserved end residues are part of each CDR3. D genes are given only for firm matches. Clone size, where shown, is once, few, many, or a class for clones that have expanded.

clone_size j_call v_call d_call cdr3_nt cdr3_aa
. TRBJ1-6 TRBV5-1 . TGCGCCAGCAGCTTGAAGCAGGGGCTGAATTCACCCCTCCACTTT CASSLKQGLNSPLHF
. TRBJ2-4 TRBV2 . TGTGCCAGCTCCCAAGACAGGACCAAAAACATTCAGTACTTC CASSQDRTKNIQYF
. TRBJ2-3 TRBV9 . TGTGCCAGCAGCGTAGTGGGGGCTATGGATACGCAGTATTTT CASSVVGAMDTQYF
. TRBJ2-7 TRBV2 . TGTGCCAGCAGTGATGTAGGACTCAGCTCCTACGAGCAGTACTTC CASSDVGLSSYEQYF
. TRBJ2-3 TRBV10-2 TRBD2 TGCGCCGCAAGGACCATAGAGCGGGAGACGACAGATACGCAGTATTTT CAARTIERETTDTQYF
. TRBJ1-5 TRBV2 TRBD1 TGTGCCAGCACCAGGGACAGGGTATCGTATAGCAATCAGCCCCAGCATTTT CASTRDRVSYSNQPQHF
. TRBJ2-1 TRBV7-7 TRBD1 TGTGCCAGCAGCTCCGGGACAGCTTTATACAATGAGCAGTTCTTC CASSSGTALYNEQFF
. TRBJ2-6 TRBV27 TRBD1 TGTGCCAGCAGTTTTAGGGGGACAGGAATCTTCTCTGGGGCCAACGTCCTGACTTTC CASSFRGTGIFSGANVLTF
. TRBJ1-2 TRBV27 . TGTGCCAGCAGTTATGGCGGGCAACCTAACTATGGCTACACCTTC CASSYGGQPNYGYTF
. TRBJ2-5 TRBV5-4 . TGTGCCAGCAGCTCACAGGGCGGGGAGACCCAGTACTTC CASSSQGGETQYF
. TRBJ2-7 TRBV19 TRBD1 TGTGCCAGTAGGGGGACAGGCTACGAGCAGTACTTC CASRGTGYEQYF
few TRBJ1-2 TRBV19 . TGTGCCAGTACGACGGCGGGCTATGGCTACACCTTC CASTTAGYGYTF
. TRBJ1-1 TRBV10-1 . TGCGCCAGCAGTGAGTCGACGGGGGGTTTGGAGAACACTGAAGCTTTCTTT CASSESTGGLENTEAFF
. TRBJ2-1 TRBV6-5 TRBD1 TGTGCCAGCGGCTGGACAGGGACCTACAATGAGCAGTTCTTC CASGWTGTYNEQFF
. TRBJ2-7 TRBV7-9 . TGTGCCAGCAGCTTATACAGCTACTCTACTGAGCAGTACTTC CASSLYSYSTEQYF
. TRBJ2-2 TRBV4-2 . TGTGCCAGCAGCCAAGCGGACGGGGGTGGGACCGGGGAGCTGTTTTTT CASSQADGGGTGELFF
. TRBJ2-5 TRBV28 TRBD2 TGTGCCAGCAGTCCTCCGGGACTAGCGGGTTTCACTCAAGAGACCCAGTACTTC CASSPPGLAGFTQETQYF
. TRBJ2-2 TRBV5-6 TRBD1 TGTGCCAGCAGCTGGTGGGACAGGGGGCGCGGCACCGGGGAGCTGTTTTTT CASSWWDRGRGTGELFF
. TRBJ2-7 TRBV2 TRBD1 TGTGCCAGCAGTGATGTGGGCAGGGGGAACTCCTACGAGCAGTACTTC CASSDVGRGNSYEQYF